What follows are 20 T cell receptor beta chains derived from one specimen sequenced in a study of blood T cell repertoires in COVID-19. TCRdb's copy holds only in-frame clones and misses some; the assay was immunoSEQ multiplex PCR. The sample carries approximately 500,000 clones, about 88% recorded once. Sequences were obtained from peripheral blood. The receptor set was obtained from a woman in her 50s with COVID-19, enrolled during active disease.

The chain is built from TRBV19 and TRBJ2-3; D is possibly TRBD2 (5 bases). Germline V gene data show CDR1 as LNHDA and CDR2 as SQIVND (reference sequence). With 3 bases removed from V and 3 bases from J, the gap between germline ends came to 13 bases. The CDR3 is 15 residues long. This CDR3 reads CASSMNWERTDTQYF. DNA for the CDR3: TGTGCCAGTAGTATGAATTGGGAGCGGACAGATACGCAGTATTTT.

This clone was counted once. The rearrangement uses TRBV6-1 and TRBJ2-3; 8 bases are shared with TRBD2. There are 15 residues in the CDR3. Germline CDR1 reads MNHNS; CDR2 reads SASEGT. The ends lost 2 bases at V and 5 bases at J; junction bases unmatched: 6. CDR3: CASSETAGGLDTQYF. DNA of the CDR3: TGTGCCAGCAGTGAAACTGCGGGGGGCCTAGATACGCAGTATTTT.

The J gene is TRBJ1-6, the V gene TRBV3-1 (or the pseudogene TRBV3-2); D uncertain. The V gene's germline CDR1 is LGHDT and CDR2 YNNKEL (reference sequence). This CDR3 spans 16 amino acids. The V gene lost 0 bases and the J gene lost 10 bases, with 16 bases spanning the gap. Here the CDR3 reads CASSQESAARWSPLHF. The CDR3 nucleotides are TGTGCCAGCAGCCAAGAATCGGCAGCGAGGTGGTCACCCCTCCACTTT.

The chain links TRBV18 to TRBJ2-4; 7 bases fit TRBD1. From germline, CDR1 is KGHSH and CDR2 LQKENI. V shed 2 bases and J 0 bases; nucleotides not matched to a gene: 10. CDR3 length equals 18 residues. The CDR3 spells CASSPSPWDSLAKNIQYF. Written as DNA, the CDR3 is TGTGCCAGCTCACCATCCCCCTGGGACAGTCTAGCCAAAAACATTCAGTACTTC.

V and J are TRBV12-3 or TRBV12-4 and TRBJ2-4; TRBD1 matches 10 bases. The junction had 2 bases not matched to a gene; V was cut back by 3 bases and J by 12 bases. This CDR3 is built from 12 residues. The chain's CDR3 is CASSFGQGGQYF. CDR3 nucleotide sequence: TGTGCCAGCAGTTTCGGACAGGGGGGTCAGTACTTC.

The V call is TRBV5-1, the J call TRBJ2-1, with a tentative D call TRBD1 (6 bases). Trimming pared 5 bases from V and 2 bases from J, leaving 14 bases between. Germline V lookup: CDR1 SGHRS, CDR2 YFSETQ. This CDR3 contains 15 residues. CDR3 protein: CASRPHQGTYNEQFF. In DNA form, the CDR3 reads TGCGCCAGCAGGCCCCACCAGGGGACCTACAATGAGCAGTTCTTC.

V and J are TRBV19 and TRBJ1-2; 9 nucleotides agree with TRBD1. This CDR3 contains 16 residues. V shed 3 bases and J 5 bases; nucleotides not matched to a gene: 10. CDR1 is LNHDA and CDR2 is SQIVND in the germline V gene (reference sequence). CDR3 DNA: TGTGCCAGTAGTATCGGAGCCGGGACAGGGATGTATGGCTACACCTTC. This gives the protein CASSIGAGTGMYGYTF.

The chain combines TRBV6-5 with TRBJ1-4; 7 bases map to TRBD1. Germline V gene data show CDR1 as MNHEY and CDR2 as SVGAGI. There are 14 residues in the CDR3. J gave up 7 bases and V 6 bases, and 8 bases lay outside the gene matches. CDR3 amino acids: CASRDRSRGEKLFF. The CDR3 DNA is TGTGCCAGCAGGGACAGGTCAAGGGGTGAAAAACTGTTTTTT.

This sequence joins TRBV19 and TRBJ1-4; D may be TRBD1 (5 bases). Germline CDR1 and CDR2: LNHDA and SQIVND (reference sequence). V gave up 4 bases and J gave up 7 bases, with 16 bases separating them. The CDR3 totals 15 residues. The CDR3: CASSKVAGHGEKLFF. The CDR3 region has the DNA TGTGCCAGTAGTAAGGTCGCGGGGCATGGTGAAAAACTGTTTTTT.

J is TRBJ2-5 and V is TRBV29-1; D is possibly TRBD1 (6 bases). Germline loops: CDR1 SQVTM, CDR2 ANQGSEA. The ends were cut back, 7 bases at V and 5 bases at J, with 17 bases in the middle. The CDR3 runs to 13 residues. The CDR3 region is CSADFGGSETQYF. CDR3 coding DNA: TGCAGCGCTGATTTTGGGGGCTCGGAGACCCAGTACTTC. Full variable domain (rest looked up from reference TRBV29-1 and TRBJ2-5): SAVISQKPSRDICQRGTSLTIQCQVDSQVTMMFWYRQQPGQSLTLIATANQGSEATYESGFVIDKFPISRPNLTFSTLTVSNMSPEDSSIYLCSADFGGSETQYFGPGTRLLVL.

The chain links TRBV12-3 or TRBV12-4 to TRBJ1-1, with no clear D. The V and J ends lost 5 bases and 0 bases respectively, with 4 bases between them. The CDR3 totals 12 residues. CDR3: CASSAMNTEAFF. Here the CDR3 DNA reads TGTGCCAGCAGTGCTATGAACACTGAAGCTTTCTTT.

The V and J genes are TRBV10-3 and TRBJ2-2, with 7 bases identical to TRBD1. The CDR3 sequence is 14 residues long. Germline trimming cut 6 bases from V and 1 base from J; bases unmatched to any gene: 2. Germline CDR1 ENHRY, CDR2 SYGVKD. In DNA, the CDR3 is TGTGCCATCAGGCGACAGGGGAACACCGGGGAGCTGTTTTTT. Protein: CAIRRQGNTGELFF.

The CDR3 DNA follows: TGTGCCAGCAGCTTAGACAGGATCTCCGATACGCAGTATTTT. Its protein product is CASSLDRISDTQYF. The chain has TRBV7-6 and TRBJ2-3; a weak D match, TRBD1 (5 bases). The V and J ends lost 1 base and 6 bases respectively, with 11 bases between them. This CDR3 comprises 14 residues. CDR1 and CDR2 from the germline V gene are SGHVS and FNYEAQ. Together with reference TRBV7-6 and TRBJ2-3, the CDR3 gives the full variable domain: GAGVSQSPRYKVTKRGQDVALRCDPISGHVSLYWYRQALGQGPEFLTYFNYEAQQDKSGLPNDRFSAERPEGSISTLTIQRTEQRDSAMYRCASSLDRISDTQYFGPGTRLTVL.

CDR3 in DNA: TGTGCCAGCTCACCACCTAGCGGGGGTTCCCAAGAGACCCAGTACTTC. This sequence encodes CASSPPSGGSQETQYF. The genes are TRBV18 and TRBJ2-5, with 9 positions matching TRBD2. Germline-derived CDR1 and CDR2 are KGHSH and LQKENI. The CDR3 length is 16 residues. After removal of 0 bases from V and 1 base from J, the junction contained 3 bases not matched to a gene.

CDR3 residues: CASSSAGVLAKNIQYF. The CDR3 DNA is TGTGCCAGCAGCTCAGCGGGGGTCTTAGCCAAAAACATTCAGTACTTC. The chain recombines TRBV5-4 with TRBJ2-4; 8 nucleotides agree with TRBD2. The CDR3 runs 16 residues. The V and J ends lost 3 bases and 0 bases, in that order; junction bases with no gene match: 5. The germline CDR1 and CDR2 sequences are SGHNT and YYREEE (reference sequence).

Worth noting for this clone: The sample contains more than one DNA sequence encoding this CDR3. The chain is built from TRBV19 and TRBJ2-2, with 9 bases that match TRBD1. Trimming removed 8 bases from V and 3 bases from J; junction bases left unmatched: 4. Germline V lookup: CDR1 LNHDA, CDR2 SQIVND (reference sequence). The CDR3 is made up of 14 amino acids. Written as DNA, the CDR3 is TGTGCCAGTTCGGGACAGGGCTACACCGGGGAGCTGTTTTTT. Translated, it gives CASSGQGYTGELFF.

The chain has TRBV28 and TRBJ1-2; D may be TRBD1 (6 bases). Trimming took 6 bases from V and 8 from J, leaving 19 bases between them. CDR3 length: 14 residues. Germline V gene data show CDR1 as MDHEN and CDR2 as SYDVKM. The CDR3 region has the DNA TGTGCCAGCAGGTTGAGGGGGACCGAGGGGGGCTACACCTTC. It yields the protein CASRLRGTEGGYTF.

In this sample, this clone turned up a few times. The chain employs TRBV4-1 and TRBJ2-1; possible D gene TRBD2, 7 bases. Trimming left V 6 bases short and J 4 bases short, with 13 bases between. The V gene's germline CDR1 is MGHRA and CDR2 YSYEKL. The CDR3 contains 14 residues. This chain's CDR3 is CASRQGLTYNEQFF. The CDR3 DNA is TGCGCCAGCAGACAGGGACTAACATACAATGAGCAGTTCTTC.

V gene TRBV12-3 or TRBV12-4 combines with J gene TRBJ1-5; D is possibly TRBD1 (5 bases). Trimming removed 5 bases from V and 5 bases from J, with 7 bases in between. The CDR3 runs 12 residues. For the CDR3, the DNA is TGTGCCAGCAGTAAAGGGGATCAGCCCCAGCATTTT. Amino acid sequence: CASSKGDQPQHF.

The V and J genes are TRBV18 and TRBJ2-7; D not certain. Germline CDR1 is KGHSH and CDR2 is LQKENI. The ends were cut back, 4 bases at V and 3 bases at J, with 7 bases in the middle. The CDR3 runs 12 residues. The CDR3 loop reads CASSLRNYEQYF. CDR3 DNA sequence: TGTGCCAGCTCACTCAGGAACTACGAGCAGTACTTC. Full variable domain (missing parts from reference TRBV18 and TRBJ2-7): NAGVMQNPRHLVRRRGQEARLRCSPMKGHSHVYWYRQLPEEGLKFMVYLQKENIIDESGMPKERFSAEFPKEGPSILRIQQVVRGDSAAYFCASSLRNYEQYFGPGTRLTVT.